Presented here are 26 T cell receptor beta chains from one specimen sequenced in a study of graft-versus-host responses after intestinal transplantation. Produced via immunoSEQ multiplex PCR; TCRdb's table is partial and in-frame only. Of nearly 25,000 clones listed, approximately 40% are singletons. Sequencing was performed on alloreactive CD4+ T cells from a mixed lymphocyte reaction culture, taken before intestinal transplant. The subset here: CFSE-low proliferating T cells sorted from roughly six-day pre-transplant mixed lymphocyte reaction (GvH or HvG direction). These receptor sequences come from a human patient who received an intestinal transplant.

This clone was counted a few times. The V call is TRBV28, the J call TRBJ1-2; D is perhaps TRBD1 (6 bases). The germline gives CDR1 MDHEN, CDR2 SYDVKM. The V end lost 2 bases, the J end lost 4 bases, and 20 bases lay between the germline ends. The CDR3 is made up of 17 amino acids. The CDR3 DNA reads TGTGCCAGCAGTTTAATTGGGACAAGCATTTGGGCCTATGGCTACACCTTC. Its translation is CASSLIGTSIWAYGYTF.

V and J are TRBV15 and TRBJ1-2; the D is unclear. CDR1 and CDR2 (germline): LNHNV, YYDKDF (reference sequence). CDR3 size: 14 residues. V was cut by 5 bases and J by 3 bases, with 13 bases left in between. The CDR3 here is CATSRRPDYYGYTF. The DNA of the CDR3 is TGTGCCACCAGCCGACGCCCGGACTACTATGGCTACACCTTC.

J is TRBJ1-2 and V is TRBV5-6, with a weak D call TRBD1 (5 bases). Trimming removed 0 bases from V and 8 bases from J, with 14 bases in between. This CDR3 region has 14 residues. Germline-derived CDR1 and CDR2 are SGHDT and YYEEEE. Written as DNA, the CDR3 is TGTGCCAGCAGCTTGGCGTCGGGGGTAGGAGGCTACACCTTC. Its protein product is CASSLASGVGGYTF.

The chain employs TRBV5-6 and TRBJ2-5; TRBD2 matches at 8 bases. CDR1 is SGHDT and CDR2 is YYEEEE in the germline V gene. Losses at the gene ends were 4 bases for V and 9 bases for J; bases not matched to a gene: 8. The CDR3 totals 13 residues. DNA of the CDR3: TGTGCCAGCAGCAAAGGACTAGCCCAGGCCCAGTACTTC. Its protein product is CASSKGLAQAQYF.

V gene TRBV20-1 combines with J gene TRBJ2-1; TRBD2 matches 7 bases. The CDR3 covers 11 residues. After removal of 2 bases from V and 11 bases from J, the junction contained 3 bases not matched to a gene. Germline V CDR1 and CDR2: DFQATT, SNEGSKA (reference sequence). CDR3 DNA sequence: TGCAGTGCTAGACTAGCGGATAAGCAGTTCTTC. Translated, it gives CSARLADKQFF.

The chain carries TRBV2 and TRBJ2-5; possible D gene TRBD2, 5 bases. This CDR3 spans 11 amino acids. Germline values: CDR1 SNHLY, CDR2 FYNNEI. The V end was cut by 6 bases, the J end by 8 bases, with 10 bases between. The CDR3 bases are TGTGCCAGCAGCCGACTAATAACCCAGTACTTC. It specifies CASSRLITQYF.

This CDR3 reads CASSFTGQGNGYTF. Written as DNA, the CDR3 is TGTGCCAGCAGTTTTACGGGACAGGGTAATGGCTACACCTTC. V usage is TRBV27 and J usage is TRBJ1-2; 9 positions match TRBD1. This CDR3 comprises 14 residues. The V gene's germline CDR1 is MNHEY and CDR2 SMNVEV (reference sequence). V was pared by 3 bases and J by 6 bases, with 5 bases of the junction left unmatched.

This clone qualifies as medium-sized (0.01 to 0.1%). The limits of the CDR3 on the DNA are not certain, so only TCRdb's listed CDR3 is given. The V and J genes are TRBV10-1 and TRBJ1-5. The V gene's germline CDR1 is WNHNN and CDR2 SYGVQD (reference sequence). Both ends counted, the CDR3 spans 16 residues. This CDR3 is CAADYSVVVGTGTTTF.

The chain employs TRBV29-1 and TRBJ2-2, with 9 positions matching TRBD2. Losses at the gene ends were 6 bases for V and 1 base for J; bases not matched to a gene: 3. Germline loops: CDR1 SQVTM, CDR2 ANQGSEA. The CDR3 totals 14 residues. The CDR3, as DNA: TGCAGCGTCCTGACTAGCGGGAACACCGGGGAGCTGTTTTTT. Its translation is CSVLTSGNTGELFF.

This clone was counted only a few times. The chain couples TRBV23-1 to TRBJ2-1; 11 bases match TRBD2. TRBV23-1 qualifies as an ORF whose function is uncertain. The CDR3 is 20 amino acids. The junction had 10 bases not matched to a gene; V was cut back by 0 bases and J by 0 bases. The CDR3 DNA is TGCGCCAGCAGTCAATCCAGACGGGGACTAGCGGCCCGCTCCTACAATGAGCAGTTCTTC. Amino acids: CASSQSRRGLAARSYNEQFF.

A few counts support this clone. This sequence joins TRBV19 and TRBJ2-1, with TRBD2 identical over 14 bases. The germline V gene has CDR1 LNHDA and CDR2 SQIVND (reference sequence). The junction had 19 bases not matched to a gene; V was cut back by 4 bases and J by 8 bases. CDR3 length equals 20 residues. CDR3 region: CASSTRNRPGTSGSDHEQFF. The CDR3 region has the DNA TGTGCCAGTAGTACTCGGAATCGTCCCGGGACTAGCGGGAGTGACCATGAGCAGTTCTTC.

V and J are TRBV29-1 and TRBJ1-4, with a weak D call TRBD1 (6 bases). The V end was cut by 7 bases, the J end by 3 bases, with 12 bases between. Germline lookup yields CDR1 SQVTM and CDR2 ANQGSEA. CDR3 length equals 13 residues. This chain's CDR3 is CSAQTGPNEKLFF. The CDR3 DNA follows: TGCAGCGCCCAGACAGGTCCTAATGAAAAACTGTTTTTT.

This clone was seen a handful of times. The V and J genes are TRBV30 and TRBJ1-5; D is unclear. The germline V gene has CDR1 GTSNPN and CDR2 SVGIG (reference sequence). The CDR3 has 13 amino acids. Trimming removed 2 bases at V and 1 base at J, with 6 bases between. The CDR3 protein is CAWSLRSNQPQHF. As DNA, the CDR3 is TGTGCCTGGAGTTTACGGAGCAATCAGCCCCAGCATTTT. Drawing the rest from reference TRBV30 and TRBJ1-5, the complete variable domain is SQTIHQWPATLVQPVGSPLSLECTVEGTSNPNLYWYRQAAGRGLQLLFYSVGIGQISSEVPQNLSASRPQDRQFILSSKKLLLSDSGFYLCAWSLRSNQPQHFGDGTRLSIL.

The chain couples TRBV7-9 to TRBJ1-2; D gene unclear. Per the germline V gene, CDR1 is SEHNR and CDR2 is FQNEAQ (reference sequence). This CDR3 has 14 residues. V dropped 0 bases and J dropped 0 bases, with 5 bases sitting between them. The CDR3 loop reads CASSLAAANYGYTF. CDR3 nucleotides: TGTGCCAGCAGCTTAGCGGCAGCTAACTATGGCTACACCTTC.

A few counts support this clone. The CDR3 here is CASSEERGGFSREQYF. The CDR3 nucleotides read TGTGCCAGCAGTGAAGAGCGCGGGGGGTTCAGTCGGGAGCAGTACTTC. V gene TRBV2 combines with J gene TRBJ2-7; TRBD2 matches 8 bases. Germline CDR1 reads SNHLY; CDR2 reads FYNNEI. The trim removed 1 base at V and 7 bases at J, leaving 12 bases unmatched. This CDR3 spans 16 amino acids.

This clone has a handful of counts. The chain is built from TRBV7-7 and TRBJ2-2; 9 bases agree with TRBD2. In germline, CDR1 is SSHAT, CDR2 FNYEAQ (reference sequence). This CDR3 spans 15 amino acids. V trimming: 4 bases; J trimming: 4 bases; junction bases outside the gene matches: 4. This CDR3 reads CASSSGTSPTGELFF. The CDR3 coding sequence is TGTGCCAGCAGCTCGGGGACTAGCCCCACCGGGGAGCTGTTTTTT.

This clone was counted between two and nine times. The chain employs TRBV28 and TRBJ1-2; 9 bases line up with TRBD1. The germline V gene encodes CDR1 MDHEN and CDR2 SYDVKM. The CDR3 totals 15 residues. V shed 5 bases and J 4 bases; nucleotides not matched to a gene: 8. The CDR3 region is CASSLTGGSSYGYTF. CDR3 coding DNA: TGTGCCAGCAGTCTGACAGGGGGTTCGAGCTATGGCTACACCTTC.

This clone appeared a few times. The gene calls are TRBV15 and TRBJ1-6; a weak D match, TRBD1 (6 bases). The CDR3 sequence is 15 residues long. V was shortened by 3 bases and J by 5 bases, with 11 bases between the two germline ends. Germline loops: CDR1 LNHNV, CDR2 YYDKDF (reference sequence). The CDR3 here is CATSSSGGHNSPLHF. The CDR3 DNA reads as TGTGCCACCAGCAGTTCGGGGGGCCATAATTCACCCCTCCACTTT.

The genes are TRBV6-5 and TRBJ1-2; 8 nucleotides match TRBD1. The CDR3 runs 14 residues. Germline assignment: CDR1 MNHEY and CDR2 SVGAGI. J lost 7 bases, V lost 2 bases, and 6 bases had no gene match. The CDR3 sequence: CASSYQGAAGGYTF. CDR3 in DNA: TGTGCCAGCAGTTACCAGGGGGCGGCCGGTGGCTACACCTTC.

The J gene is TRBJ2-5, the V gene TRBV10-3, with 7 bases fitting TRBD2. The CDR3 runs 15 residues. Germline V lookup: CDR1 ENHRY, CDR2 SYGVKD. Trimming cost V 4 bases and J 5 bases; bases outside gene matches: 10. DNA for the CDR3: TGTGCCATCAGTGTGCGGGGGACGTCCGCGGAGACCCAGTACTTC. Translated, it gives CAISVRGTSAETQYF.

This clone was observed a handful of times. The chain couples TRBV12-5 to TRBJ2-3; maybe TRBD1 (9 bases). The V gene lost 6 bases and the J gene lost 4 bases, with 23 bases spanning the gap. Germline CDR1 is LGHNT and CDR2 is FRNRAP. The CDR3 runs 17 residues. CDR3: CASGPTGGTGRPDTQYF. In DNA form, the CDR3 reads TGTGCTAGTGGACCTACGGGGGGGACAGGGAGGCCAGATACGCAGTATTTT.

V is TRBV6-5 and J is TRBJ1-2; D is perhaps TRBD1 (5 bases). Trimming stripped 2 bases from V and 7 bases from J, with 14 bases between. This CDR3 is 14 amino acids long. Germline CDR1 reads MNHEY; CDR2 reads SVGAGI. The CDR3 here is CASSYTGNRAGYTF. The DNA for the CDR3 is TGTGCCAGCAGTTACACAGGAAATCGGGCTGGCTACACCTTC.

The chain couples TRBV30 to TRBJ1-2; D might be TRBD1 (5 bases). Germline CDR1 reads GTSNPN; CDR2 reads SVGIG (reference sequence). This CDR3 has 13 amino acids. V was trimmed by 1 base and J by 6 bases, leaving 12 bases between them. Here the CDR3 DNA reads TGTGCCTGGAGTGCCTCAGGGTTCCATGGCTACACCTTC. Translated, it gives CAWSASGFHGYTF.

This chain uses TRBV14 with TRBJ2-1, with a tentative D call TRBD1 (6 bases). Trimming pared 2 bases from V and 4 bases from J, leaving 21 bases between. Germline CDR1 and CDR2: SGHDN and FVKESK. This CDR3 is built from 18 residues. CDR3 sequence (DNA): TGTGCCAGCAGCCAAACGATCCGACCGGACAGAATTTACAATGAGCAGTTCTTC. Translation gives CASSQTIRPDRIYNEQFF.

The V and J genes are TRBV11-3 and TRBJ2-3; D is possibly TRBD2 (6 bases). The CDR3 runs 15 residues. Germline CDR1 SGHNT, CDR2 YENEEA. Between the trimmed V and J ends, which lost 1 base and 8 bases, there was a span of 16 bases. In nucleotides, the CDR3 is TGTGCCAGCAGCTTAGCCCTCGGGAGTAGCGCTACGCAGTATTTT. It yields the protein CASSLALGSSATQYF.

In nucleotides, the CDR3 is TGTGCCAGCAGTGTGACGGGGTGGGATACGCAGTATTTT. This sequence encodes CASSVTGWDTQYF. This chain connects TRBV7-6 to TRBJ2-3, with a tentative D call TRBD2 (5 bases). The CDR3 is 13 residues long. Looked up from germline, CDR1 is SGHVS and CDR2 is FNYEAQ. Trimming shortened V by 6 bases and J by 6 bases, and 13 bases separated the two germline ends.